Listed below are T cell receptor beta chains from one sample, sequenced in a study of molecular identifiers for immune sequencing clone quantification. TCRdb ran MiXCR on the PCR reads and lists one entry per CDR3 protein. The data contain approximately 97,000 distinct CDR3 sequences, around 24% of them singletons. The material sequenced was naive CD8+ T cells from blood, with Jurkat cell RNA spiked in. The receptor set was obtained from a human donor in good health. Some libraries in this study had Jurkat cell RNA spiked in. The CDR3 runs from the conserved cysteine through the conserved F or W. Fields, in order: clone size, J gene, V gene, D gene, CDR3 DNA, CDR3 protein. D genes are given only for firm matches. Only some rows state a clone size, as once, few, many or a class for expanded clones.

>many|TRBJ2-5|TRBV12-3/TRBV12-4|.
TGTGCCAGTGGTCCGAGAAGAGAGACCCAGTACTTC
CASGPRRETQYF
>few|TRBJ1-3|TRBV19|.
TGTGCCAGTAGTAATTCTCCAGGCCACGGAAACACCATATATTTT
CASSNSPGHGNTIYF
>many|TRBJ2-2|TRBV27|TRBD2
TGTGCCAGCAGCACAGGACTAGCGGGAGAGGGGATCACCGGGGAGCTGTTTTTT
CASSTGLAGEGITGELFF
>.|TRBJ2-2|TRBV20-1|TRBD2
TGCAGTGCTAGTCTTGGACTAGCGGGGGGAGACACCGGGGAGCTGTTTTTT
CSASLGLAGGDTGELFF
>many|TRBJ2-7|TRBV7-2|.
TGTGCCAGCAGTCTTGGGGGGTCGAGCTCCTACGAGCAGTACTTC
CASSLGGSSSYEQYF
>many|TRBJ1-5|TRBV4-1|.
TGCGCCAGCAGCTCGGTCCTAACTCAGCCCCAGCATTTT
CASSSVLTQPQHF
>medium-sized|TRBJ2-3|TRBV7-9|TRBD2
TGTGCCAGCAGCACCCGACTAGCGTCTAGCACAGATACGCAGTATTTT
CASSTRLASSTDTQYF
>few|TRBJ1-1|TRBV7-9|.
TGTGCCAGCAGCTTAGGGTCTGGGGCCCACACTGAAGCTTTCTTT
CASSLGSGAHTEAFF
>.|TRBJ2-3|TRBV15|.
TGTGCCACCAGCAGAGATCGCGGGGTTCGCGCAGATACGCAGTATTTT
CATSRDRGVRADTQYF
>many|TRBJ2-7|TRBV7-9|.
TGTGCCAGCAGGCCAGGGAGCTCCTACGAGCAGTACTTC
CASRPGSSYEQYF
>.|TRBJ2-7|TRBV2|.
TGTGCCGGCGGGACCGCCCCGGGGGCACACTACGAGCAGTACTTC
CAGGTAPGAHYEQYF
>medium-sized|TRBJ2-3|TRBV7-2|.
TGTGCCAGCAGCTTAGAGGGAATAGCGGCAACAGATACGCAGTATTTT
CASSLEGIAATDTQYF
>many|TRBJ1-5|TRBV28|TRBD1
TGTGCCAGCAGTACCGGGACAGGGGGGGGTCAGCCCCAGCATTTT
CASSTGTGGGQPQHF
>many|TRBJ1-2|TRBV20-1|.
TGCAGTGCTAGAGTATTAGCGGAGGACACTGGCTACACCTTC
CSARVLAEDTGYTF
>.|TRBJ2-5|TRBV4-1|.
TGCGCCAGCAGCCAAGGCCAGCGTTTTCAAGAGCCCCCGTACTTC
CASSQGQRFQEPPYF
>.|TRBJ1-4|TRBV27|.
TGTGCCCGCGGTTTACTCGGCGGTAATGAAAAACTGTTTTTT
CARGLLGGNEKLFF
>.|TRBJ2-2|TRBV27|.
TGTGCCAGCAGGACCAACACCGAGGAGCTGTTTTTT
CASRTNTEELFF
>many|TRBJ2-3|TRBV14|.
TGTGCCAGCAGCCACACCCAGGGGTCATATACGCAGTATTTT
CASSHTQGSYTQYF
>many|TRBJ2-2|TRBV9|TRBD1
TGTGCCAGCAGCGTAGCGGAGACAGGGCTAACCGGGGAGCTGTTTTTT
CASSVAETGLTGELFF
>many|TRBJ2-2|TRBV4-1|TRBD1
TGCGCCAGCAGCCAACTCAAAACCGGGACAGGTTTCGCCGGGGAGCTGTTTTTT
CASSQLKTGTGFAGELFF
>many|TRBJ2-5|TRBV9|TRBD2
TGTGCCAGCAGCGATGCGGGAGCCGGGCTTCAAGAGACCCAGTACTTC
CASSDAGAGLQETQYF
>many|TRBJ1-3|TRBV13|.
TGTGCCAGCAGCGCGAAGGGTATCTCTGGAAACACCATATATTTT
CASSAKGISGNTIYF
>many|TRBJ2-7|TRBV20-1|.
TGCAGTGCCAGTGCCTCCAACCGACGGGACGAGCAGTACTTC
CSASASNRRDEQYF
>many|TRBJ2-7|TRBV30|.
TGTGCCTGGAGTGCCAGTTTGGAGCAGTACTTC
CAWSASLEQYF
>many|TRBJ2-5|TRBV29-1|.
TGCAGCGTTGATCCGGGGGAGACCCAGTACTTC
CSVDPGETQYF
>.|TRBJ1-5|TRBV5-6|.
TGTGCCAGCAGCTTCAGTAGTAATCAGCCCCAGCATTTT
CASSFSSNQPQHF
>many|TRBJ2-3|TRBV20-1|.
TGCAGTGCTAGAGATGTGGTAGGGACAACAGATACGCAGTATTTT
CSARDVVGTTDTQYF
>.|TRBJ1-5|TRBV19|.
TGTGCTAGTAGTATAGATCAAGCCCTGCCCCAGCATTTT
CASSIDQALPQHF
>.|TRBJ2-5|TRBV28|.
TGTGCCAGCAGTCCCCCTATGAGGTGGCAAGAGACCCAGTACTTC
CASSPPMRWQETQYF
>many|TRBJ2-5|TRBV20-1|.
TGCAGTGCTAGGGACAGAACGCAAGAGACCCAGTACTTC
CSARDRTQETQYF
>.|TRBJ2-5|TRBV29-1|TRBD1
TGCAGCGTCGCCGGGACAGCAAACAGGTACCAAGAGACCCAGTACTTC
CSVAGTANRYQETQYF
>many|TRBJ2-5|TRBV5-1|.
TGCGCCAGCAGCAACCTAGTAGGAGAGGGAGAGACCCAGTACTTC
CASSNLVGEGETQYF
>few|TRBJ2-3|TRBV6-5|TRBD2
TGTGCCAGCAGTGCCGGGACTAGCGGGAGTTTAGATACGCAGTATTTT
CASSAGTSGSLDTQYF
>few|TRBJ2-1|TRBV29-1|.
TGCAGCGTTGAAGGGACAAGCTCCTACAATGAGCAGTTCTTC
CSVEGTSSYNEQFF
>many|TRBJ2-3|TRBV7-9|.
TGTGCCAGCAGCTTAGGACACTCACGCACAGATACGCAGTATTTT
CASSLGHSRTDTQYF
>many|TRBJ1-5|TRBV6-1|.
TGTGCCAGCAGTGTGGTCACAGGCAATCAGCCCCAGCATTTT
CASSVVTGNQPQHF
>many|TRBJ2-1|TRBV12-3/TRBV12-4|TRBD1
TGTGCCAGCAGCCCGGGACAGGGGGCTGTGAATGAGCAGTTCTTC
CASSPGQGAVNEQFF
>.|TRBJ1-3|TRBV7-8|.
TGTGCCAGCAGCTTAGAACTGGGCACCATATATTTT
CASSLELGTIYF
>.|TRBJ2-7|TRBV20-1|.
TGCAGTGCTAGAAATGACATCTCCTACGAGCAGTACTTC
CSARNDISYEQYF
>.|TRBJ2-7|TRBV7-9|.
TGTGCCAGCAACCGCCCTGCGGGTGAGAGTTGCGAGCAGTACTTC
CASNRPAGESCEQYF
>.|TRBJ2-1|TRBV11-3|.
TGTGCCAGCAGCTTAGATTTGACAGACAATGAGCAGTTCTTC
CASSLDLTDNEQFF
>many|TRBJ2-2|TRBV20-1|.
TGCAGTGCTAGAATCCCGTCCGGGGAGCTGTTTTTT
CSARIPSGELFF
>.|TRBJ1-3|TRBV4-2|TRBD1
TGTGCCGGCAGCCAAGACAGGGAGGTTGGAAACACCATATGTTTT
CAGSQDREVGNTICF
>many|TRBJ2-7|TRBV6-5|TRBD1
TGTGCCAGCAGTTGGGGACAGGGGATGGCCGAGCAGTACTTC
CASSWGQGMAEQYF
>few|TRBJ1-3|TRBV12-3/TRBV12-4|TRBD1
TGTGCCAGCAGTTTACCCCGACAGGGTACTGGAAACACCATATATTTT
CASSLPRQGTGNTIYF
>.|TRBJ2-3|TRBV30|TRBD2
TGTGCCTGGAGTGTGTATGGTGGACTAGCGGGAGAAATTACAGATACGCAGTATTTT
CAWSVYGGLAGEITDTQYF
>many|TRBJ1-4|TRBV30|.
TGTGCCTGTTCGCCCCCGTCCCGTGGGGAAAAACTGTTTTTT
CACSPPSRGEKLFF
>many|TRBJ2-1|TRBV29-1|TRBD2
TGCAGCGTTGTCACCGGGACTAATTTCAATGAGCAGTTCTTC
CSVVTGTNFNEQFF
>many|TRBJ2-7|TRBV4-3|.
TGCGCCAGCAGCCAAGGGCTGTCCGGGTACGAGCAGTACTTC
CASSQGLSGYEQYF
>many|TRBJ2-1|TRBV27|.
TGTGCCAGCAGTTTATCCCGCCTTAATGAGCAGTTCTTC
CASSLSRLNEQFF
>.|TRBJ1-1|TRBV9|.
TGTGCCAGCAGCCCGGGTAGCTCTGAAGCTTTCTTT
CASSPGSSEAFF
>.|TRBJ1-6|TRBV6-5|.
TGTGCCAGCAGCCCAATTAGCTCCTATAATTCACCCCTCCACTTT
CASSPISSYNSPLHF
>.|TRBJ1-1|TRBV6-2/TRBV6-3|.
TGTGCCAGCAGTTACGCGGGGCAGGGGCGCACTGAAGCTTTCTTT
CASSYAGQGRTEAFF